One sample yielded the 4 T cell receptor beta chains listed below, sequenced in a study of tumor and adjacent non-tumor tissue in lung cancer. The template was RNA from unsorted bulk tissue. The library came from three nested PCR rounds adapted from ARM-PCR protocols. One entry per CDR3 protein results from TCRdb running MiXCR on the multiplex PCR reads. The data hold just over 200,000 distinct CDR3 sequences, with around 70% observed a single time. Sequenced input: lung tumor tissue. The receptor set was obtained from a man aged 60-69 years with non-small cell lung cancer.

The chain has TRBV28 and TRBJ1-5, with D unclear. The CDR3 has 15 amino acids. The germline V and J ends were trimmed by 5 bases and 6 bases, with 17 bases remaining between them. The germline CDR1 and CDR2 sequences are MDHEN and SYDVKM. CDR3: CASSPPQAGTQPQHF. Here the CDR3 DNA reads TGTGCCAGCAGTCCCCCTCAGGCAGGCACTCAGCCCCAGCATTTT.

To note about this clonotype: The junction does not match germline at one end; this may be a read error. The chain has TRBV12-3 or TRBV12-4 and TRBJ1-5, with D unresolved. The CDR3 runs 17 residues. CDR3 residues: CASSTRRRASLNQPHHF. CDR3 nucleotides: TGTGCCAGCAGTACTCGGCGTCGGGCAAGCCTAAATCAGCCCCATCATTTT.

The chain uses TRBV28 and TRBJ1-6; D remains ambiguous. The germline CDR1 and CDR2 sequences are MDHEN and SYDVKM. The CDR3 covers 13 residues. V gave up 0 bases and J gave up 8 bases, with 5 bases separating them. CDR3 residues: CASSLWTDSPLHF. The CDR3 region has the DNA TGTGCCAGCAGTTTATGGACGGATTCACCCCTCCACTTT.

The table lists this clonotype with a count of one. This chain links TRBV12-3 or TRBV12-4 with TRBJ2-2, with D hard to call. Trimming stripped 8 bases from V and 4 bases from J, with 5 bases between. This CDR3 has 11 amino acids. For the CDR3, the DNA is TGTGCCAGCGGGGTCACCGGGGAGCTGTTTTTT. It specifies CASGVTGELFF.